A single sample gave rise to the 29 T cell receptor beta chains below, sequenced in a study of blood T cell repertoires in COVID-19. Repertoires were generated with immunoSEQ multiplex PCR, while TCRdb's copy carries only in-frame clones and drops some. The profile shows some 220,000 clones, approximately 86% of them singletons. The source material was peripheral blood. The origin of the receptors is a woman aged 55-69 years with active or convalescent COVID-19.

The chain couples TRBV30 to TRBJ2-5; D possibly corresponds to TRBD2 (6 bases). The CDR3 spans 16 residues. Per germline, CDR1 GTSNPN and CDR2 SVGIG (reference sequence). Trimming took 2 bases from V and 0 from J, leaving 16 bases between them. This CDR3 is CAWSIGAGGYQETQYF. The CDR3, as DNA: TGTGCCTGGAGTATCGGGGCCGGGGGTTACCAAGAGACCCAGTACTTC. Using reference TRBV30 and TRBJ2-5 for the parts outside the CDR3, the full variable domain is SQTIHQWPATLVQPVGSPLSLECTVEGTSNPNLYWYRQAAGRGLQLLFYSVGIGQISSEVPQNLSASRPQDRQFILSSKKLLLSDSGFYLCAWSIGAGGYQETQYFGPGTRLLVL.

This chain joins TRBV19 and TRBJ2-3; 11 nucleotides match TRBD2. The CDR3 loop spans 14 amino acids. CDR1 LNHDA and CDR2 SQIVND come from the germline V gene (reference sequence). After removal of 6 bases from V and 3 bases from J, the junction contained 2 bases not matched to a gene. The CDR3 is CASSLAGGTDTQYF. The CDR3 DNA sequence: TGTGCCAGTAGCCTAGCGGGAGGAACAGATACGCAGTATTTT.

The chain employs TRBV9 and TRBJ2-1; 15 nucleotides line up with TRBD2. Trimming at V came to 0 bases and at J to 8 bases, leaving 0 bases not matched to a gene. Per the germline V gene, CDR1 is SGDLS and CDR2 is YYNGEE. This CDR3 comprises 15 residues. The CDR3 bases are TGTGCCAGCAGCGTAGGGACTAGCGGGAGGGATGAGCAGTTCTTC. It yields the protein CASSVGTSGRDEQFF.

The J gene is TRBJ2-1, the V gene TRBV2, with TRBD2 as a possible D gene (6 bases). CDR1 and CDR2 (germline): SNHLY, FYNNEI. V was trimmed by 3 bases and J by 1 base, leaving 16 bases between them. The CDR3 contains 17 residues. The CDR3 sequence: CASSEGRVGRSYNEQFF. The CDR3 DNA is TGTGCCAGCAGTGAGGGCAGGGTAGGGAGGTCCTACAATGAGCAGTTCTTC.

The V and J genes are TRBV19 and TRBJ1-5; D may be TRBD1 (5 bases). V lost 7 bases and J 3 bases, leaving 13 bases between the germline ends. Per the germline V gene, CDR1 is LNHDA and CDR2 is SQIVND (reference sequence). CDR3 size: 14 residues. The CDR3 here is CASIPQGINQPQHF. The DNA of the CDR3 is TGTGCCAGTATCCCCCAGGGAATCAATCAGCCCCAGCATTTT.

V and J are TRBV14 and TRBJ1-2; no definite D call. The CDR3 has 15 residues. CDR1 SGHDN and CDR2 FVKESK come from the germline V gene. Trimming took off 1 base at V and 7 bases at J, with 16 bases between the two ends. This CDR3 reads CASSQGEAFAGGYTF. Here the CDR3 DNA reads TGTGCCAGCAGCCAAGGGGAAGCTTTCGCGGGTGGCTACACCTTC.

This clone has just one count. J is TRBJ2-2 and V is TRBV9, with D perhaps matching TRBD1 (5 bases). The CDR3 is 14 amino acids. The V gene lost 3 bases and the J gene lost 7 bases, with 13 bases spanning the gap. The germline gives CDR1 SGDLS, CDR2 YYNGEE. CDR3 nucleotide sequence: TGTGCCAGCAGCGGCAGGGATTTTGGCGGGGAGCTGTTTTTT. It is translated as CASSGRDFGGELFF. Variable domain in full (rest from reference TRBV9 and TRBJ2-2): DSGVTQTPKHLITATGQRVTLRCSPRSGDLSVYWYQQSLDQGLQFLIQYYNGEERAKGNILERFSAQQFPDLHSELNLSSLELGDSALYFCASSGRDFGGELFFGEGSRLTVL.

The rearrangement joins TRBV7-2 to TRBJ2-2; tentative D call: TRBD2 (6 bases). V shed 1 base and J shed 5 bases, with 14 bases lying between them. The CDR3 is 16 amino acids. Per germline, CDR1 SGHTA and CDR2 FQGNSA. The CDR3 nucleotides are TGTGCCAGCAGCTTAGAACCGGGACTCAATACCGGGGAGCTGTTTTTT. It translates to CASSLEPGLNTGELFF.

V is TRBV5-5 and J is TRBJ2-2; 8 bases fit TRBD1. V lost 0 bases and J lost 5; bases outside the gene matches: 0. The germline CDR1 and CDR2 sequences are SGHKS and YYEKEE (reference sequence). The CDR3 is 14 amino acids. Here the CDR3 DNA reads TGTGCCAGCAGCTTGGGACAGGGGACCGGGGAGCTGTTTTTT. This codes for CASSLGQGTGELFF.

The chain links TRBV14 to TRBJ1-2; 11 nucleotides align to TRBD1. Germline lookup yields CDR1 SGHDN and CDR2 FVKESK. V shed 5 bases, J shed 2 bases, and the junction held 10 bases outside the gene matches. CDR3 length equals 17 residues. In DNA, the CDR3 is TGTGCCAGCAGCGCTCGGGACAGGGGGAAGACAAACTATGGCTACACCTTC. This sequence encodes CASSARDRGKTNYGYTF.

The V and J genes are TRBV3-1 (or the pseudogene TRBV3-2) and TRBJ2-2; 7 bases match TRBD2. The V gene end was trimmed by 3 bases and the J gene end by 2 bases; junction bases not matched to a gene: 6. Per germline, CDR1 LGHDT and CDR2 YNNKEL (reference sequence). This CDR3 region has 16 residues. The CDR3: CASSHHSGQNTGELFF. In DNA, the CDR3 is TGTGCCAGCAGCCACCATAGCGGGCAAAACACCGGGGAGCTGTTTTTT.

This sequence joins TRBV19 and TRBJ2-3; TRBD2 agrees at 16 bases. Germline values: CDR1 LNHDA, CDR2 SQIVND (reference sequence). The ends lost 3 bases at V and 5 bases at J; junction bases unmatched: 5. The CDR3 spans 17 residues. CDR3 in DNA: TGTGCCAGTAGTATGGGACTAGCGGGGGGGCTCATAGATACGCAGTATTTT. Its protein product is CASSMGLAGGLIDTQYF. Complete variable domain (other parts from reference TRBV19 and TRBJ2-3): DGGITQSPKYLFRKEGQNVTLSCEQNLNHDAMYWYRQDPGQGLRLIYYSQIVNDFQKGDIAEGYSVSREKKESFPLTVTSAQKNPTAFYLCASSMGLAGGLIDTQYFGPGTRLTVL.

The chain couples TRBV19 to TRBJ2-5, with 12 positions matching TRBD2. The CDR3 has 16 amino acids. V lost 3 bases, J lost 2 bases, and 4 bases stayed unmatched. Germline CDR1 LNHDA, CDR2 SQIVND (reference sequence). In DNA, the CDR3 is TGTGCCAGTAGTATGCTAGCGGGAGGGCCACAAGAGACCCAGTACTTC. The encoded protein is CASSMLAGGPQETQYF.

The rearrangement uses TRBV2 and TRBJ2-3, with 12 bases identical to TRBD2. This CDR3 comprises 15 residues. V lost 3 bases and J lost 5; bases outside the gene matches: 3. Germline CDR1 SNHLY, CDR2 FYNNEI. This chain's CDR3 is CASSDSSGGGDTQYF. CDR3 in DNA: TGTGCCAGCAGTGATTCTAGCGGGGGGGGAGATACGCAGTATTTT.

The rearrangement links TRBV5-1 to TRBJ2-1; 11 bases are shared with TRBD2. V lost 3 bases to trimming and J lost 3 bases; unmatched junction nucleotides: 2. In germline, CDR1 is SGHRS, CDR2 YFSETQ. The CDR3 extends over 15 amino acids. The CDR3 region has the DNA TGCGCCAGCAGCTCGACTAGCGGGGTCTACAATGAGCAGTTCTTC. This sequence encodes CASSSTSGVYNEQFF. Using reference TRBV5-1 and TRBJ2-1 for the parts outside the CDR3, the full variable domain is KAGVTQTPRYLIKTRGQQVTLSCSPISGHRSVSWYQQTPGQGLQFLFEYFSETQRNKGNFPGRFSGRQFSNSRSEMNVSTLELGDSALYLCASSSTSGVYNEQFFGPGTRLTVL.

This clone appeared a single time. The chain links TRBV10-3 to TRBJ2-4, with TRBD2 matching 7 bases. This CDR3 is 15 amino acids long. Trimming removed 3 bases from V and 4 bases from J; junction bases left unmatched: 6. Germline V CDR1 and CDR2: ENHRY, SYGVKD. The CDR3 region is CAISDDGSGKNIQYF. The CDR3 DNA reads TGTGCCATCAGTGATGATGGTAGCGGGAAAAACATTCAGTACTTC.

The V call is TRBV3-1 (or the pseudogene TRBV3-2), the J call TRBJ2-4; 8 bases match TRBD2. V was clipped by 4 bases and J by 5 bases; unmatched bases: 4. The V gene's germline CDR1 is LGHDT and CDR2 YNNKEL (reference sequence). This CDR3 contains 14 residues. The CDR3 nucleotides are TGTGCCAGCAGCCCGGGGGGGGCGGAAAACATTCAGTACTTC. This sequence encodes CASSPGGAENIQYF.

V is TRBV10-2 and J is TRBJ1-3; D is undetermined. From germline, CDR1 is WSHSY and CDR2 SAAADI. V shed 10 bases and J shed 8 bases, with 18 bases lying between them. This CDR3 has 13 amino acids. CDR3 in amino acids: CANKDAEEDTIYF. In DNA form, the CDR3 reads TGCGCCAACAAGGACGCGGAGGAGGACACCATATATTTT.

The table lists this clone with a count of one. The V gene is TRBV18, the J gene TRBJ1-3, with unresolved D. The CDR3 runs to 14 residues. V was cut by 3 bases and J by 4 bases, with 10 bases left in between. CDR1 is KGHSH and CDR2 is LQKENI in the germline V gene. DNA of the CDR3: TGTGCCAGCTCACCGGGAGAACCGGGAAACACCATATATTTT. Encoded protein: CASSPGEPGNTIYF.

The rearrangement links TRBV5-6 to TRBJ1-6; D may be TRBD1 (6 bases). Germline CDR1 and CDR2: SGHDT and YYEEEE. CDR3 size: 14 residues. The ends were cut back, 4 bases at V and 12 bases at J, with 17 bases in the middle. DNA for the CDR3: TGTGCCAGCAGCACCCGGACAGCCTTAGGACCCCTCCACTTT. Translated, it gives CASSTRTALGPLHF.

V is TRBV4-1 and J is TRBJ2-4, with D uncertain. This CDR3 is built from 17 residues. The germline CDR1 and CDR2 sequences are MGHRA and YSYEKL. Trimming cost V 4 bases and J 0 bases, with 16 bases left between them. The CDR3 protein is CASSPLPENLAKNIQYF. In DNA, the CDR3 is TGCGCCAGCAGCCCACTACCTGAAAATCTAGCCAAAAACATTCAGTACTTC.

The gene calls are TRBV6-6 and TRBJ1-4; TRBD1 aligns across 8 bases. The CDR3 is 16 residues long. Germline V gene lookup returns CDR1 MNHNY and CDR2 SVGAGI (reference sequence). V shed 3 bases, J shed 5 bases, and the junction held 8 bases outside the gene matches. The CDR3 protein is CASSYIPTGGNEKLFF. DNA for the CDR3: TGTGCCAGCAGTTATATCCCCACAGGGGGGAATGAAAAACTGTTTTTT.

This clone was seen only a few times. The genes are TRBV14 and TRBJ2-1; 9 bases line up with TRBD2. The CDR3 loop spans 18 amino acids. V lost 2 bases and J lost 1; bases outside the gene matches: 9. Germline V gene sequence: CDR1 SGHDN, CDR2 FVKESK. The CDR3: CASSQPTAGGRSYNEQFF. Here the CDR3 DNA reads TGTGCCAGCAGCCAACCCACCGCGGGGGGGCGGTCCTACAATGAGCAGTTCTTC.

As regards this clone: Other DNA sequences in this sample translate to the same CDR3. The V call is TRBV12-3 or TRBV12-4, the J call TRBJ1-1; 7 bases map to TRBD1. With 6 bases clipped from V and 4 bases from J, the junction kept 5 bases outside the gene matches. The CDR3 totals 13 residues. The CDR3 region has the DNA TGTGCCAGCAGCTTGACAGGGTCCACTGAAGCTTTCTTT. This encodes CASSLTGSTEAFF.

This clone was seen only a few times. The chain employs TRBV5-4 and TRBJ2-3, with D tentatively TRBD2 (7 bases). V dropped 7 bases and J dropped 5 bases, with 17 bases sitting between them. Germline V gene data show CDR1 as SGHNT and CDR2 as YYREEE (reference sequence). This CDR3 spans 14 amino acids. The CDR3 bases are TGTGCCAGCGTCGTCGGGGGGCGAGGAGATACGCAGTATTTT. Translated, it gives CASVVGGRGDTQYF.

The rearrangement links TRBV19 to TRBJ2-7; 9 nucleotides match TRBD1. The CDR3 totals 13 residues. The ends lost 5 bases at V and 8 bases at J; junction bases unmatched: 7. Germline CDR1 is LNHDA and CDR2 is SQIVND (reference sequence). The CDR3 nucleotides are TGTGCCAGTAGTCGGGACAGGGATCTAAAGCAGTACTTC. Residues: CASSRDRDLKQYF.

The sample holds one count of this clone. The chain joins TRBV7-9 to TRBJ1-4; 9 bases match TRBD1. In germline, CDR1 is SEHNR, CDR2 FQNEAQ (reference sequence). Losses at the gene ends were 1 base for V and 8 bases for J; bases not matched to a gene: 5. The CDR3 covers 15 residues. The CDR3 nucleotides are TGTGCCAGCAGCTTAGGGGGACAGGGCCAGGAAAAACTGTTTTTT. Translation gives CASSLGGQGQEKLFF.

Written as DNA, the CDR3 is TGTGCCAGCAGCCTTGGACTAGCGGGGCGCGATACGCAGTATTTT. Translation: CASSLGLAGRDTQYF. The chain employs TRBV16 and TRBJ2-3, with TRBD2 matching 12 bases. After removal of 4 bases from V and 6 bases from J, the junction contained 5 bases not matched to a gene. The CDR3 length is 15 residues. Germline V lookup: CDR1 KGHSY, CDR2 FQNENV.

The V gene is TRBV12-5, the J gene TRBJ2-1; TRBD1 aligns across 10 bases. After removal of 3 bases from V and 8 bases from J, the junction contained 7 bases not matched to a gene. The CDR3 sequence is 15 residues long. Germline assignment: CDR1 LGHNT and CDR2 FRNRAP. The CDR3, as DNA: TGTGCTAGTGGTTTTGCCTCCGGGACAGGGGATGAGCAGTTCTTC. Protein: CASGFASGTGDEQFF.